Listed below are T cell receptor beta chains from one sample, sequenced in a study of cytomegalovirus exposure and HLA in healthy donors. Assay: immunoSEQ multiplex PCR; the TCRdb copy retains only in-frame clones and omits some. The sample consists of over 130,000 clones, approximately 80% of them appearing once. Specimen: PBMCs. These receptors originate from a man aged 50 to 59 in good health and CMV-seronegative. The CDR3 runs from the conserved cysteine through the conserved F or W. D genes are given only for firm matches. Clone size is shown for a subset of rows, as once, few, many or a class of expanded clone.

v_call	clone_size	j_call	d_call	cdr3_nt	cdr3_aa
TRBV6-5	NA	TRBJ1-1	NA	TGTGCCAGCAGTTACTCCAGGGGAGACACTGAAGCTTTCTTT	CASSYSRGDTEAFF
TRBV28	NA	TRBJ2-5	TRBD2	TGTGCCAGCAGTGTACCACTAGCGGGGCGAGAGACCCAGTACTTC	CASSVPLAGRETQYF
TRBV6-6	NA	TRBJ1-6	NA	TGTGCCAGCAGAGCGGGACATGAGAATAATTCACCCCTCCACTTT	CASRAGHENNSPLHF
TRBV5-4	NA	TRBJ2-7	TRBD2	TGTGCCAGCAGCTTTGTAGCGGGACTAGCGGGAGGGCGGTACGAGCAGTACTTC	CASSFVAGLAGGRYEQYF
TRBV5-1	NA	TRBJ1-2	NA	TGCGCCAGCAGCTTTGAGCCAGGGGCTGGCTACACCTTC	CASSFEPGAGYTF
TRBV11-3	NA	TRBJ1-1	NA	TGTGCCAGCAGCTTAGAAACCAGGGGCGGTACCACTGAAGCTTTCTTT	CASSLETRGGTTEAFF
TRBV11-1	NA	TRBJ2-7	NA	TGTGCCAGCAGCATACCGGAGGTTTTCAGCGAGCAGTACTTC	CASSIPEVFSEQYF
TRBV28	NA	TRBJ2-7	NA	TGTGCCAGCAGCGGGACACCCACCTACGAGCAGTACTTC	CASSGTPTYEQYF
TRBV25-1	NA	TRBJ2-2	NA	TGTGCCAGCAGCAACACCTACACCGGGGAGCTGTTTTTT	CASSNTYTGELFF
TRBV27	NA	TRBJ2-2	TRBD2	TGTGCCAGCACTAGGCGGGGGGGCTGGGAGCTGTTTTTT	CASTRRGGWELFF
TRBV7-8	few	TRBJ2-7	TRBD2	TGTGCCAGCAGCGTTAGCGGGGCTTATGGATCCTACGAGCAGTACTTC	CASSVSGAYGSYEQYF
TRBV19	NA	TRBJ2-5	TRBD1	TGTGCCAGTAGTAGGGACAGGGGTTCTCAAGAGACCCAGTACTTC	CASSRDRGSQETQYF
TRBV28	NA	TRBJ2-7	NA	TGTGCCAGCAGTGCGGGACAGTCCTACGAGCAGTACTTC	CASSAGQSYEQYF
TRBV4-1	few	TRBJ1-2	TRBD1	TGCGCCAGCAGCCAAGATCCCTACAGGGGGAACTATGGCTACACCTTC	CASSQDPYRGNYGYTF
TRBV2	once	TRBJ1-5	NA	TGTGCCAGCAGAACACAGGGAGTCGGTCCTCAGCCCCAGCATTTT	CASRTQGVGPQPQHF
TRBV30	NA	TRBJ1-2	NA	TGTGCCTGGAGCCCACTGGGGGCCTACTATGGCTACACCTTC	CAWSPLGAYYGYTF
TRBV19	once	TRBJ2-1	TRBD2	TGTGCCAGTAGTCCCCGGGGTAGCGGGAGCTCCTACAATGAGCAGTTCTTC	CASSPRGSGSSYNEQFF
TRBV7-9	NA	TRBJ1-4	TRBD1	TGTGCCAGCAGCTCGGGACAGGGGAGGACTAATGAAAAACTGTTTTTT	CASSSGQGRTNEKLFF
TRBV29-1	NA	TRBJ2-3	TRBD2	TGCAGCGTCCCCTCTGGGGGGGTTGGGGATACGCAGTATTTT	CSVPSGGVGDTQYF
TRBV9	NA	TRBJ2-3	NA	TGTGCCAGCAGCCCCAAGTTTAGGGGGGGTTTGGATACGCAGTATTTT	CASSPKFRGGLDTQYF
TRBV5-1	NA	TRBJ2-7	NA	TGCGCCAGCAGCTTGGAAGCGGTCTACGAGCAGTACTTC	CASSLEAVYEQYF
TRBV5-1	NA	TRBJ2-6	TRBD1	TGCGCCAGCAGCTTGGGACGGGACAGGGGGTCTGGGGCCAACGTCCTGACTTTC	CASSLGRDRGSGANVLTF
TRBV27	NA	TRBJ2-7	TRBD2	TGTGCCAGCAGCCTAACTCTAGCGGGCACCTACGAGCAGTACTTC	CASSLTLAGTYEQYF
TRBV11-3	NA	TRBJ1-2	NA	TGTGCCAGCAGCCTAGACAGTTTTGATGGCTACACCTTC	CASSLDSFDGYTF
TRBV28	NA	TRBJ1-1	NA	TGTGCCAGCAGTCCTACACCTCAGGGTCTAAGATACACTGAAGCTTTCTTT	CASSPTPQGLRYTEAFF
TRBV5-1	NA	TRBJ2-7	NA	TGCGCCAGCAGCCAGGGTGTCGGCGAGCAGTACTTC	CASSQGVGEQYF
TRBV11-3	NA	TRBJ2-2	TRBD2	TGTGCCAGCAGCTTAGACCCAACTAGCGGGGGGGCTGGCACCGGGGAGCTGTTTTTT	CASSLDPTSGGAGTGELFF
TRBV5-1	NA	TRBJ2-7	NA	TGCGCCAGCAGCTTGGTAGGAGGATCCCCCAACGAGCAGTACTTC	CASSLVGGSPNEQYF
TRBV6-5	NA	TRBJ1-3	NA	TGTGCCAGCAGTTACTCGGGGAGCGGCTCTGGAAACACCATATATTTT	CASSYSGSGSGNTIYF
TRBV5-1	NA	TRBJ1-1	TRBD1	TGCGCCAGCAGCACCGACAGGGCCAACACTGAAGCTTTCTTT	CASSTDRANTEAFF
TRBV14	NA	TRBJ2-4	TRBD1	TGTGCCAGCAGCCCCACTGGACAGGGGGCCGAAAAAAACATTCAGTACTTC	CASSPTGQGAEKNIQYF
TRBV11-2	NA	TRBJ1-2	NA	TGTGCCAGCAGCTTAGAATTCGCAGGAAACTATGGCTACACCTTC	CASSLEFAGNYGYTF
TRBV6-6	few	TRBJ1-1	NA	TGTGCCAGCAGTTCAACAGGGAACACTGAAGCTTTCTTT	CASSSTGNTEAFF
TRBV5-1	NA	TRBJ1-6	NA	TGCGCCAGCAGCTTGGCGGCAGGTGATACTAATTCACCCCTCCACTTT	CASSLAAGDTNSPLHF
TRBV7-6	NA	TRBJ2-1	NA	TGTGCCAGCAGTACGGACGGGAGAATCAATGAGCAGTTCTTC	CASSTDGRINEQFF
TRBV20-1	NA	TRBJ2-1	NA	TGCAGTGCTGATCTCAATTCGGGGCAGTTCTTC	CSADLNSGQFF
TRBV6-1	NA	TRBJ2-1	NA	TGTGCCAGCAGTGAAGCCCACGGGGGCTCCTACAATGAGCAGTTCTTC	CASSEAHGGSYNEQFF
TRBV6-1	few	TRBJ2-1	TRBD1	TGTGCCAGCGAGCTAAGGACAGGGGGATACAATGAGCAGTTCTTC	CASELRTGGYNEQFF
TRBV2	NA	TRBJ2-1	NA	TGTGCCAGCAGTTTACTAGGGGGGGGCAATGAGCAGTTCTTC	CASSLLGGGNEQFF
TRBV7-9	NA	TRBJ1-5	TRBD1	TGTGCCAGCAGCTTATCAGGGGGGAACAATCAGCCCCAGCATTTT	CASSLSGGNNQPQHF
TRBV30	NA	TRBJ2-1	TRBD2	TGTGCCTGGAGTCAAGGGACTAGCCGCTACAATGAGCAGTTCTTC	CAWSQGTSRYNEQFF
TRBV28	NA	TRBJ1-6	TRBD1	TGTGCCAGCAAACAGGGGATTAGTTCACCCCTCCACTTT	CASKQGISSPLHF
TRBV7-6	once	TRBJ2-5	NA	TGTGCCAGCAGCTTAGGATTGGCGGAAGAGACCCAGTACTTC	CASSLGLAEETQYF
TRBV11-3	NA	TRBJ2-4	NA	TGTGCCAGCAGCTTAGGGGGCCCCTCCATTCAGTACTTC	CASSLGGPSIQYF
TRBV28	NA	TRBJ1-4	TRBD1	TGTGCCAGCAGATCAGGGGGCCTAGGCGAAAAACTGTTTTTT	CASRSGGLGEKLFF
TRBV28	NA	TRBJ2-7	NA	TGTGCCAGCAGTTTCATTCCCACAGGGGAGCAGTACTTC	CASSFIPTGEQYF
TRBV5-8	NA	TRBJ1-1	NA	TGTGCCAGCAGCTTCTTGTCGGGATTGAACACTGAAGCTTTCTTT	CASSFLSGLNTEAFF
TRBV19	NA	TRBJ1-1	NA	TGTGCCAGTAGTTCGGGTCGGAACACTGAAGCTTTCTTT	CASSSGRNTEAFF
TRBV6-1	NA	TRBJ1-3	NA	TGTGCCAGCAGTTTACAGGGCTCTGGAAACACCATATATTTT	CASSLQGSGNTIYF
TRBV27	NA	TRBJ1-1	NA	TGTGCCAGCAGTTTATGGGGCAAGAACACTGAAGCTTTCTTT	CASSLWGKNTEAFF
TRBV2	NA	TRBJ1-1	TRBD1	TGTGCCAGCAGCTTCAGGGGGCGTAATGAAGCTTTCTTT	CASSFRGRNEAFF
TRBV5-4	NA	TRBJ2-3	TRBD2	TGTGCCAGCAGCACGGGACTAGCGGGAGAAATAGATACGCAGTATTTT	CASSTGLAGEIDTQYF
TRBV7-2	NA	TRBJ2-3	NA	TGTGCCAGCAGCTTCAACAGGCCTGGCGATACGCAGTATTTT	CASSFNRPGDTQYF
TRBV7-9	NA	TRBJ1-6	NA	TGTGCCAGCAGCTCGTCGGGACAAATCGACTTT	CASSSSGQIDF